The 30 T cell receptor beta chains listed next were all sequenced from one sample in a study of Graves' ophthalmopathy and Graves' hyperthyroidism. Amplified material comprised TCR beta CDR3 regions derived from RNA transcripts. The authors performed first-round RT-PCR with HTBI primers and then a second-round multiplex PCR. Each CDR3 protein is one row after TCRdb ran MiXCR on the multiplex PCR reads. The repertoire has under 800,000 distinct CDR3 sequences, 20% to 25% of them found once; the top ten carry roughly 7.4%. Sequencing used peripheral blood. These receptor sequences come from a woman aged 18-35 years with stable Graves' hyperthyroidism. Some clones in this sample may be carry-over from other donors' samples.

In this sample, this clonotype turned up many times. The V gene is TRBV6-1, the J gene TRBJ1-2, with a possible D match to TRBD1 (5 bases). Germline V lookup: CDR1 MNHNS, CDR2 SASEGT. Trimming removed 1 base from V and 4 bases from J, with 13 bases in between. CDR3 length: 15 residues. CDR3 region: CASSEGTSLPYGYTF. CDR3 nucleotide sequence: TGTGCCAGCAGTGAAGGGACAAGTCTCCCCTATGGCTACACCTTC.

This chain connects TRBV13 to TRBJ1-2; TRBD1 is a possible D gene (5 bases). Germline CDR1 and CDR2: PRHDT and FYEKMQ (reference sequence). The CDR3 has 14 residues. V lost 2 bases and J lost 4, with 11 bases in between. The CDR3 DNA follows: TGTGCCAGCAGCTTAAAAGCTGGGACCTATGGCTACACCTTC. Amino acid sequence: CASSLKAGTYGYTF.

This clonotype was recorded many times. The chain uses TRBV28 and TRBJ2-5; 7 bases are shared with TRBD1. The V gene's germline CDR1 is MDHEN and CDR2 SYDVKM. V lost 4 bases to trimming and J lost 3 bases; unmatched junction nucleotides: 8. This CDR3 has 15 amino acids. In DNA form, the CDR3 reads TGTGCCAGCAGTTCATACGGGACAGTTGAAGAGACCCAGTACTTC. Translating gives CASSSYGTVEETQYF.

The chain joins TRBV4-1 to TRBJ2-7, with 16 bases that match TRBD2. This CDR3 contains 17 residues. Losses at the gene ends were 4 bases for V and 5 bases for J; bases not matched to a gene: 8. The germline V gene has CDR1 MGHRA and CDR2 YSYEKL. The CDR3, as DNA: TGCGCCAGCAGCCGAGCGGGACTAGCGGGAGGGCAGGACGAGCAGTACTTC. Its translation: CASSRAGLAGGQDEQYF.

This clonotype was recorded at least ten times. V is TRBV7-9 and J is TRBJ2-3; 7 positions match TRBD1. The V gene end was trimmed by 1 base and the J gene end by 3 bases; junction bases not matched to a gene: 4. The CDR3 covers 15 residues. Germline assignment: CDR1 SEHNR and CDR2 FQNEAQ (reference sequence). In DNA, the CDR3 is TGTGCCAGCAGCTTAGGACAGGGACGGACAGATACGCAGTATTTT. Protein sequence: CASSLGQGRTDTQYF.

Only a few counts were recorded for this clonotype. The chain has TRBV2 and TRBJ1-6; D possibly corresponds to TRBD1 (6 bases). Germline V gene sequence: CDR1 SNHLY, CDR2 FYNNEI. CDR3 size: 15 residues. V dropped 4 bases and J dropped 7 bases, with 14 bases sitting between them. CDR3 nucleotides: TGTGCCAGCAGTGTAAGGCAGGGGATAAATTCACCCCTCCACTTT. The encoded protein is CASSVRQGINSPLHF.

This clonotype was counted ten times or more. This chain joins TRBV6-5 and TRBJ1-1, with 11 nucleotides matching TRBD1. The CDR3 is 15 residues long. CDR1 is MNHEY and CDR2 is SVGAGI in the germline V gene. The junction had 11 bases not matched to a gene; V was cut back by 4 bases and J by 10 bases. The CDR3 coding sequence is TGTGCCAGCAGTTCCCTAGGACAGGGGGCCCCTGTAGCTTTCTTT. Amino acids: CASSSLGQGAPVAFF.

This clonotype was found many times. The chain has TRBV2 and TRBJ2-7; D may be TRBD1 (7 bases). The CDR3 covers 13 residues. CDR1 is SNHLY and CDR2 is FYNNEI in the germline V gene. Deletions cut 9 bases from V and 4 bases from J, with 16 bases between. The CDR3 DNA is TGTGCCAGGCAGGCGGAGGGGGCGTACGAGCAGTACTTC. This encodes CARQAEGAYEQYF.

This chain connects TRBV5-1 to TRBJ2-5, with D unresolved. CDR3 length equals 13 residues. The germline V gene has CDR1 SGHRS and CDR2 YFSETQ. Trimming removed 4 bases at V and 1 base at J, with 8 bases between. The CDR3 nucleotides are TGCGCCAGCAGCATCCGGCCCCAAGAGACCCAGTACTTC. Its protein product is CASSIRPQETQYF. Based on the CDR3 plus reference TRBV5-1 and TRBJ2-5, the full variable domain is KAGVTQTPRYLIKTRGQQVTLSCSPISGHRSVSWYQQTPGQGLQFLFEYFSETQRNKGNFPGRFSGRQFSNSRSEMNVSTLELGDSALYLCASSIRPQETQYFGPGTRLLVL.

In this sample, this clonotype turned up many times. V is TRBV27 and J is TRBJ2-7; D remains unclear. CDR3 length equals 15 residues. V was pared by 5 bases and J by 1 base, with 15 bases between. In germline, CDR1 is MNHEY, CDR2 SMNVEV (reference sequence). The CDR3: CASSRETGRSYEQYF. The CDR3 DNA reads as TGTGCCAGCAGTCGCGAGACCGGACGGTCCTACGAGCAGTACTTC.

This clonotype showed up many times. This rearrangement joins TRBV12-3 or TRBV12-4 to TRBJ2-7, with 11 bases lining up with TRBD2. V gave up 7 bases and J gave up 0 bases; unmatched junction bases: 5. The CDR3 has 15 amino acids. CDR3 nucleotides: TGTGCCAGCACCCCTAGCGGGAGGAACTCCTACGAGCAGTACTTC. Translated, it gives CASTPSGRNSYEQYF.

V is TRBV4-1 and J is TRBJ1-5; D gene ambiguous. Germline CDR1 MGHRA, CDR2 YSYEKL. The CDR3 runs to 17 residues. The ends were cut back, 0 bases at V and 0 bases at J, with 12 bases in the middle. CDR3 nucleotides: TGCGCCAGCAGCCAAGATGCCTCAAGAAATAGCAATCAGCCCCAGCATTTT. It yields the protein CASSQDASRNSNQPQHF.

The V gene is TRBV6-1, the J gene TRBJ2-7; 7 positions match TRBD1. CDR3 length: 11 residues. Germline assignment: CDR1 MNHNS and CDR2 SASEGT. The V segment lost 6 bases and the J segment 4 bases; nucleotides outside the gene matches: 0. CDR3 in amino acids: CASRDRYEQYV. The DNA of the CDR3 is TGTGCCAGCAGGGACAGGTACGAGCAGTACGTC.

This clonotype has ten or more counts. The DNA of the CDR3 is TGTGCCAGCAGCTCCCTGGGGACCCAGTACTTC. Amino acids: CASSSLGTQYF. The rearrangement joins TRBV7-8 to TRBJ2-5; D is unclear. Germline V gives CDR1 SGHVS, CDR2 FQNEAQ. Trimming removed 4 bases from V and 7 bases from J, with 7 bases in between. The CDR3 is 11 residues long.

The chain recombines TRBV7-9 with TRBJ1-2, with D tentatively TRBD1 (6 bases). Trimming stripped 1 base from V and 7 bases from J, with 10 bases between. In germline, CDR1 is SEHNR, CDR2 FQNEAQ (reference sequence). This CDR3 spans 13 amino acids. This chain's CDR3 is CASSLGGAGGYTF. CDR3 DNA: TGTGCCAGCAGCTTAGGGGGGGCTGGTGGCTACACCTTC.

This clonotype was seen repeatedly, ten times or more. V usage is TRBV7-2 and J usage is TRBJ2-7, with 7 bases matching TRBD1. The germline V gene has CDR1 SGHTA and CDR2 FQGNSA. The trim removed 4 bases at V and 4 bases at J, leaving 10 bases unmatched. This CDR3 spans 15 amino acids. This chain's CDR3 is CASSYAGTESYEQYF. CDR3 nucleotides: TGTGCCAGCAGCTATGCCGGGACAGAGTCTTACGAGCAGTACTTC.

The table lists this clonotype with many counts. The CDR3 coding sequence is TGCGCCAGCAGCCAAGGAAGAAGGTTGTCCGGGACGGACAACTATGGCTACACCTTC. It is translated as CASSQGRRLSGTDNYGYTF. V and J are TRBV4-1 and TRBJ1-2, with D possibly being TRBD1 (5 bases). Germline values: CDR1 MGHRA, CDR2 YSYEKL. V was shortened by 1 base and J by 2 bases, with 23 bases between the two germline ends. The CDR3 spans 19 residues.

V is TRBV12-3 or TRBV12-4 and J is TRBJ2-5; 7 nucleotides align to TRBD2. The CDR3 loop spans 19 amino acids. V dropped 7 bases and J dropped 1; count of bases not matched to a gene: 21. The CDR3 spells CASTLGLFPPSGFQETQYF. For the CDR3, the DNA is TGTGCCAGCACCCTAGGGCTCTTTCCCCCTAGCGGTTTCCAAGAGACCCAGTACTTC.

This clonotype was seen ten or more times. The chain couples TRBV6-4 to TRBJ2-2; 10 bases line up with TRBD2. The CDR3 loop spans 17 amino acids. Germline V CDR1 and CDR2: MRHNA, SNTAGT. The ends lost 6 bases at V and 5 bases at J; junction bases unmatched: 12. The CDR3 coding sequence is TGTGCCAGCAGCAACAAGCGGGGGGGCTTTTTTACCGGGGAGCTGTTTTTT. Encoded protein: CASSNKRGGFFTGELFF.

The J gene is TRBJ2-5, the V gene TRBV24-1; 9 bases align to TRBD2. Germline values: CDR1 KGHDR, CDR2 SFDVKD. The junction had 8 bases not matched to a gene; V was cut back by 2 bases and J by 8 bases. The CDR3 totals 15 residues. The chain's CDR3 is CATSDSSTSGETQYF. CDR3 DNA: TGTGCCACCAGTGATTCCTCGACTAGCGGAGAAACCCAGTACTTC.

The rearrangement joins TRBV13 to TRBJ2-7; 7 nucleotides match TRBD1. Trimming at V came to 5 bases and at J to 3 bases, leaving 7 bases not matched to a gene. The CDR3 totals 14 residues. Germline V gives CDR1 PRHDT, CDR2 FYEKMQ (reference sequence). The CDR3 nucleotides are TGTGCCAGCAGCCACCGGGACAGTCTCTACGAGCAGTACTTC. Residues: CASSHRDSLYEQYF.

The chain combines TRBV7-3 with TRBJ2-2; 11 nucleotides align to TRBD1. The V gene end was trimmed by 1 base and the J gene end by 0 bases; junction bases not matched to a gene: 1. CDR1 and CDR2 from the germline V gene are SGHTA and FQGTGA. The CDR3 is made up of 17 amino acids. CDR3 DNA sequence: TGTGCCAGCAGCTTAATGGGACAGGGGGCGAACACCGGGGAGCTGTTTTTT. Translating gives CASSLMGQGANTGELFF.

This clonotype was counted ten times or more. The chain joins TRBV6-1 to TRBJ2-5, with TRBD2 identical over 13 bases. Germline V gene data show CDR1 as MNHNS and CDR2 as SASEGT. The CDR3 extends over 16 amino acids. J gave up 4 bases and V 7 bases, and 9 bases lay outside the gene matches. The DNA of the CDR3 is TGTGCCAGCAATCCGGGACTAGCGGGGAGACTAGAGACCCAGTACTTC. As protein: CASNPGLAGRLETQYF.

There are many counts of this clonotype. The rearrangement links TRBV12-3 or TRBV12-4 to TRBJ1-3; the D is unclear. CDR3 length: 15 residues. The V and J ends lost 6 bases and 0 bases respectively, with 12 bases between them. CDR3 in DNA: TGTGCCAGCAGAACGCGGGCATTCTCTGGAAACACCATATATTTT. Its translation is CASRTRAFSGNTIYF.

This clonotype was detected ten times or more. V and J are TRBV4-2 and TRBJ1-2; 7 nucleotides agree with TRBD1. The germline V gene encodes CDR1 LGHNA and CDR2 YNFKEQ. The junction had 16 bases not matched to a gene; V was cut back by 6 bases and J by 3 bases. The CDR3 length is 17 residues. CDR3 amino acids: CASSVTGRASGDYGYTF. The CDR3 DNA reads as TGTGCCAGCAGTGTGACAGGGAGGGCATCGGGTGACTATGGCTACACCTTC.

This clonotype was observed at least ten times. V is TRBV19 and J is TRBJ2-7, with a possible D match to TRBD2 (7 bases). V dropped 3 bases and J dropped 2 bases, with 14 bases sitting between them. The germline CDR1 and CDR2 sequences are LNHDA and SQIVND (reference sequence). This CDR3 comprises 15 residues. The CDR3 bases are TGTGCCAGTAGTATGTACGGGGGGCAGACCTACGAGCAGTACTTC. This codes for CASSMYGGQTYEQYF.

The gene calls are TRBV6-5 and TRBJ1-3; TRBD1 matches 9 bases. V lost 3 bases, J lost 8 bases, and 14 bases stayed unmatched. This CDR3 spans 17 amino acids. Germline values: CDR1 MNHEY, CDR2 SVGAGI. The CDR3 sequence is CASSYTRHQGQGYTIYF. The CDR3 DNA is TGTGCCAGCAGTTATACCCGCCATCAGGGACAGGGCTACACCATATATTTT.

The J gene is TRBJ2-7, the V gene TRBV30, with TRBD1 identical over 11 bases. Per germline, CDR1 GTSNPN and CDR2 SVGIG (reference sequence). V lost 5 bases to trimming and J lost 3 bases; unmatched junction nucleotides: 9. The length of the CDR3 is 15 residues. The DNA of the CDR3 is TGTGCCTGGTCAAAAACGGGACAGGGGGGCTACGAGCAGTACTTC. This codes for CAWSKTGQGGYEQYF.

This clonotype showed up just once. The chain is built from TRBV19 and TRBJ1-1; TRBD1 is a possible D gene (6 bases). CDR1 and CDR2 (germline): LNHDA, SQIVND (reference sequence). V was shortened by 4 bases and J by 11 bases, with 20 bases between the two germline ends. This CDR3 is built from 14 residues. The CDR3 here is CASSTPDRPRGAFF. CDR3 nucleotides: TGTGCCAGTAGTACCCCCGACAGGCCACGCGGGGCTTTCTTT. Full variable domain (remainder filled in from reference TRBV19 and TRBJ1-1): DGGITQSPKYLFRKEGQNVTLSCEQNLNHDAMYWYRQDPGQGLRLIYYSQIVNDFQKGDIAEGYSVSREKKESFPLTVTSAQKNPTAFYLCASSTPDRPRGAFFGQGTRLTVV.

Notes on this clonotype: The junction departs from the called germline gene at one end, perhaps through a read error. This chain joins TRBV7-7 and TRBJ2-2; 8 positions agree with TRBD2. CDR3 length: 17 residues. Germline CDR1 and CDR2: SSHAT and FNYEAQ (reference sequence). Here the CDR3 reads CASSLDSGRAQTGELFF. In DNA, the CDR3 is TGTGCTAGCAGCTTAGACTCCGGGAGGGCCCAGACCGGGGAGCTGTTTTTT.